This entry concerns a single T cell receptor (beta chain). The target of this receptor is not known. The sample is drawn from a study of monozygotic twins with inflammatory bowel disease (dated by TCRdb to the late 2010s). For the study in its entirety: In total, roughly 30 monozygotic twin pairs made up the full study: 19 Danish pairs, all IBD-discordant, plus nine German pairs, of which four were IBD-concordant and five were IBD-discordant. Each individual had, on average, about 151 000 unique TCRalpha sequences and 181 000 unique TCRbeta sequences available for analysis. Disease-associated traits were sought mainly through comparisons between IBD patients and their genetically identical healthy co-twins within discordant pairs.

A roughly 2.5 ml peripheral blood sample was drawn into PAXgene tubes per donor and stored at -80°C. Without T cell sorting, total RNA was isolated from whole blood using the PAXgene blood miRNA kit on an automated QIAcube. Peripheral blood from monozygotic twin pairs who were concordant or discordant for inflammatory bowel disease underwent deep TCRalpha and TCRbeta repertoire profiling using unique molecular barcoding. Smoking habits were recorded for all twin pairs, and individuals were classified as current, former or never smokers. Receptor libraries were prepared by 5' RACE. Preparation of each TCR library used 3,000 to 4,000 ng of total RNA. For each sample, cDNA was synthesized in eight separate reactions using SMARTScribe reverse transcriptase. During cDNA synthesis, unique molecular identifiers containing a 6-nucleotide sample barcode were introduced by template switching. Amplification of TCRalpha and TCRbeta cDNA involved two nested PCRs of 16 and 9 cycles, and each PCR was followed by bead purification. Before amplification, the cDNA was treated with uracil DNA-glycosylase and purified using the QIAquick PCR purification kit. The second PCR was the step at which Illumina TruSeq-compatible adapters and sample-specific barcodes were added. TapeStation and Qubit were used to check library quality and concentration, and 5 ng of each library went into the pool. Pooled libraries were sequenced on an Illumina HiSeq2500 single-index Rapid Run with 2 x 100 bp reads and custom sequencing primers. Regarding the original processing steps: UMI-based consensus assembly with MiGEC version 1.2.6 was used to correct PCR and sequencing errors. MiXCR version 2.1.1 was used to carry out V(D)J alignment, clonotype assembly and CDR3 extraction. To normalise gene usage, clonotype sharing and MAIT/NKT TCR abundance, the top 1000, 10 000 and 20 000 clonotypes in each sample were analysed. After downsampling to 27 000 UMIs, diversity was calculated as the inverse Simpson index using the vegan R package. Paired Mann-Whitney U tests were applied to discordant twin pairs, and Benjamini-Hochberg correction was used for multiple testing. Each CDR3 protein sequence appears as one entry after TCRdb reprocessed the reads, and no DNA is included. TCRdb, not the original authors, processed these V and J calls. The record for this sample contains roughly 150,000 distinct CDR3 sequences. The ten largest clones take up roughly 2.5% of the sample.

The CDR3 numbers 14 residues from cysteine through phenylalanine. No DNA was logged. The paper as a whole reports these results and caveats: The analysis was unable to tell apart different T cell subtypes. The results gave no support for a single strong signal or clonotype linked to IBD. TCRbeta repertoire diversity, by inverse Simpson index, was decreased in IBD patients compared with their healthy co-twins. Compared with healthy twins, IBD patients shared fewer clonotypes with other individuals, and the difference was most pronounced in patients with signs of disease activity. Repertoire similarity did not differ between concordant and discordant twins, which could be due to limited statistical power. Because patients were on differing immunosuppressive treatments, the repertoires may have picked up extra background noise and inter-individual variability.

This TCR was recovered from a human donor with ulcerative colitis or Crohn's disease, or a healthy co-twin of an affected twin (not recorded which). The chain is encoded by TRBV12-3 or TRBV12-4 joined to TRBJ2-5; no DNA is available, so the TRBD1 call from TCRdb remains unchecked. The sequenced sample was blood. CDR3 sequence: CASGRDRLQETQYF.